This T cell receptor (beta chain) was documented in a study of Ad26.COV2.S vaccination and SARS-CoV-2 variants. Study-level information: Intramuscular Ad26.COV2.S doses were given once or twice, 56 days apart.

The CDR3 runs 13 residues. The V gene lost 5 bases and the J gene lost 1 base, with 9 bases spanning the gap. Germline V lookup: CDR1 WNHNN, CDR2 SYGVQD (reference sequence). To note about this clone: Its specificity is not known.

The repertoire was sequenced with immunoSEQ multiplex PCR; TCRdb's copy has only in-frame clones and lacks some. The data show more than 400,000 clones, with around 92% seen just once and more than 1.5% held by the top ten. Treatment denoted: 19 received Ad26.COV2.S at low or high dose, single or two shots; several received placebo; per-sample allocation not given. All samples were drawn on day 63, counting from the first vaccine or placebo injection. Adults aged 18-55 years in Boston included the donor. General study points: People who got the vaccine or the placebo had similar non-spike TCR breadth. Researchers cautioned that TCR breadth and depth analyses may have underestimated total T cell responses.

The sample in question was peripheral blood, obtained in a trial of Ad26.COV2.S vaccine versus placebo. The chain recombines TRBV10-1 with TRBJ2-7; a possible D gene is TRBD1 (6 bases). This TCR was recovered from a person aged 18-60 years who received the Ad26.COV2.S COVID-19 vaccine or a placebo. The CDR3 sequence: CASSTGPSYEQYF. The CDR3 bases are TGCGCCAGCAGTACAGGGCCGTCCTACGAGCAGTACTTC.